This paragraph covers one T cell receptor (beta chain) sequence. This sample was included in a study of blood T cell repertoires in COVID-19. The germline gives CDR1 SGHRS, CDR2 YFSETQ. The CDR3 length is 12 residues. V lost 3 bases to trimming and J lost 10 bases, with 13 bases between them. This table comes from immunoSEQ multiplex PCR, and its TCRdb copy is limited to in-frame clones, with some not included. The data show under 60,000 clones, over 70% seen once. The receptor comes from a human donor with active COVID-19. The donor label of this sample is uncertain. The sample comprised peripheral blood. The chain recombines TRBV5-1 with TRBJ1-1; weak D call: TRBD1 (5 bases). The CDR3 is CASSSQGEGAFF. The CDR3 bases are TGCGCCAGCAGCTCACAAGGGGAAGGAGCTTTCTTT.